This T cell receptor beta chain was recorded in a study of CD8 T cells in Susac syndrome. This CDR3 contains 13 residues. V lost 5 bases, J lost 5 bases, and 10 bases lay in between. The germline V gene has CDR1 KGHSH and CDR2 LQKENI. TEMRA cells were FACS-enriched, unlike CD8+ and CD4+ T cells, which were negatively isolated. With random hexamers, 0.5 to 1 ug RNA was reverse transcribed. An immunoSEQ multiplex PCR generated amplified TCR beta CDR3 products spanning 54 Vbeta and 13 Jbeta. Each CDR3 protein is one row after TCRdb ran MiXCR on the immunoSEQ multiplex PCR reads. Altogether under 200,000 distinct CDR3 sequences are present, 90% to 95% being singletons, with the ten largest covering approximately 0.1%.

The rearrangement joins TRBV18 to TRBJ1-5; D not certain. The sequence derives from a human donor in good health. The sequencing input was CD4+ T cells from PBMCs. The CDR3 DNA reads TGTGCCAGCTCAACAGTGCAGGATCAGCCCCAGCATTTT. It codes for CASSTVQDQPQHF.